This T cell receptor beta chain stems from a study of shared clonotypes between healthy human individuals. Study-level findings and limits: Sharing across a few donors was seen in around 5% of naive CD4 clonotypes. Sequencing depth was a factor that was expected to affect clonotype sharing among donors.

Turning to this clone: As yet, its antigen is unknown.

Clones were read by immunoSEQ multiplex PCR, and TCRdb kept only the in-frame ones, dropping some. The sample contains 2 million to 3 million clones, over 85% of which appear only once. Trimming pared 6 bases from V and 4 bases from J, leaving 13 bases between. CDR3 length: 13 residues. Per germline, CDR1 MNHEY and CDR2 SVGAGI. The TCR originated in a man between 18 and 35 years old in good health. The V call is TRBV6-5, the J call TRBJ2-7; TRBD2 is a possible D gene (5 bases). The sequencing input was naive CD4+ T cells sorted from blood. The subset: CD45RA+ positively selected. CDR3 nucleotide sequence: TGTGCCAGCAGCCAGGCAGCGGATTACGAGCAGTACTTC. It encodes CASSQAADYEQYF.